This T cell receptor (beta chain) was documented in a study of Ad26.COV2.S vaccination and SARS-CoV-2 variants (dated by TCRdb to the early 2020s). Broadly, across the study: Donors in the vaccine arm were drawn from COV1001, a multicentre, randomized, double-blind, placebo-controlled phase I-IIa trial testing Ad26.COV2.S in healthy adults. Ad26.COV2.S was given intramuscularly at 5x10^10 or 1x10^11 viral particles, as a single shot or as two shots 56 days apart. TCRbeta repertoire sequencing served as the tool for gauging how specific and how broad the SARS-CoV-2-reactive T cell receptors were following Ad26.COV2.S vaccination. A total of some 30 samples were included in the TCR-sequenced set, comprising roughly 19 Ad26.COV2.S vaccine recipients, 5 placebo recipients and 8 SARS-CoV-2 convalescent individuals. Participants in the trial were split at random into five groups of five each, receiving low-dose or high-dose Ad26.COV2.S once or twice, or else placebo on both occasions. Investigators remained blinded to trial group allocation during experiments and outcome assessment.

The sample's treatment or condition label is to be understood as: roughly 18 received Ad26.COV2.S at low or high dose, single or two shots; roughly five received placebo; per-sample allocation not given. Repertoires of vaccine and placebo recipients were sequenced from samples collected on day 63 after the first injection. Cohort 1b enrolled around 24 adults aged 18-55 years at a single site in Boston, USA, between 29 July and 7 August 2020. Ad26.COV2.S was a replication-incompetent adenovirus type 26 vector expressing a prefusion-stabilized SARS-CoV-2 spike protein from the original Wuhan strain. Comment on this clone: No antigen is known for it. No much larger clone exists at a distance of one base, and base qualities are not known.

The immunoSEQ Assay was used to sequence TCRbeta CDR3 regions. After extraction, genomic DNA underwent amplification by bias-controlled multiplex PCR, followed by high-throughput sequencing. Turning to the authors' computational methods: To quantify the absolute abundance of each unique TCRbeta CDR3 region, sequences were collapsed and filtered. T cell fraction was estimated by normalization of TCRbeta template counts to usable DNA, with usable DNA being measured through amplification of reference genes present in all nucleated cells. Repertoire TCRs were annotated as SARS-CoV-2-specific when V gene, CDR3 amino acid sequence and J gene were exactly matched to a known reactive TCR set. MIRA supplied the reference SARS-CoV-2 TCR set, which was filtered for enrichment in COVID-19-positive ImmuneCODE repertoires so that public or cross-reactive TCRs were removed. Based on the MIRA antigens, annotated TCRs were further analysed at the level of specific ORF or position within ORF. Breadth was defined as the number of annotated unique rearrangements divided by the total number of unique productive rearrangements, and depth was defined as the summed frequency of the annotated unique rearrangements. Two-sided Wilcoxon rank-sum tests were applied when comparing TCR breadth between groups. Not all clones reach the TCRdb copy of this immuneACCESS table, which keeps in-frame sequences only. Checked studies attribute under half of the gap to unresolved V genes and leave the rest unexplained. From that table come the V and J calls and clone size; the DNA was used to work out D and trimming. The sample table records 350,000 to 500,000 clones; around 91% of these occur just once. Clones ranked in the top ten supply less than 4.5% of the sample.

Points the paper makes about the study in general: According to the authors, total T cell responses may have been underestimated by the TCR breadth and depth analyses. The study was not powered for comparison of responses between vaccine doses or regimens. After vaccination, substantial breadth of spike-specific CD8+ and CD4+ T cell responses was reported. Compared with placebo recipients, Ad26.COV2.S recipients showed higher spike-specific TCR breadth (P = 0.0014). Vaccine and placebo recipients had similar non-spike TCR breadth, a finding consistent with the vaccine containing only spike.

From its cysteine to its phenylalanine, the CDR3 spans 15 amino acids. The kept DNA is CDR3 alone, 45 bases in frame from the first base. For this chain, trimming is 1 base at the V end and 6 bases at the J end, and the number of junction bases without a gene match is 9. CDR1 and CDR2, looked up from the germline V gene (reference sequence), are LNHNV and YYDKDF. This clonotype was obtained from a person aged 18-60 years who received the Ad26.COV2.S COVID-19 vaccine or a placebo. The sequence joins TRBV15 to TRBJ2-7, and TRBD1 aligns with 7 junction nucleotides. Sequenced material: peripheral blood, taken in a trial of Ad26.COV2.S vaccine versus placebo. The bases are TGTGCCACCAGCAGAGTTCGACAGGGTGGGAGCGAGCAGTACTTC. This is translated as CATSRVRQGGSEQYF.